Following are 27 T cell receptor beta chains from one sample sequenced in a study of control samples from healthy donors and cancer patients. Assay used: immunoSEQ multiplex PCR; TCRdb lists only in-frame clones, some missing. The data hold 150,000 to 160,000 clones, with over 90% observed a single time. The sequenced sample consisted of blood. These receptors all come from a man aged 50 or older in good health.

CDR3 protein: CSVSSSGANVLTF. CDR3 in DNA: TGCAGCGTTTCTAGCTCTGGGGCCAACGTCCTGACTTTC. The chain links TRBV29-1 to TRBJ2-6; unclear D gene. The CDR3 extends over 13 amino acids. V lost 5 bases and J 0 bases, leaving 5 bases between the germline ends. Germline CDR1 reads SQVTM; CDR2 reads ANQGSEA.

The V and J genes are TRBV28 and TRBJ2-7; the match to TRBD2 covers 12 bases. The CDR3 has 15 residues. Germline-derived CDR1 and CDR2 are MDHEN and SYDVKM. V lost 5 bases and J lost 7; bases outside the gene matches: 9. The CDR3 DNA sequence: TGTGCCAGCAGTACAATGACAGGACTAGCGGGAGAGCAGTACTTC. Protein product: CASSTMTGLAGEQYF.

With regard to this clone: One junction end does not reproduce the germline sequence, and a read error may be involved. Other DNA sequences in this specimen translate into the identical CDR3. The genes are TRBV4-1 and TRBJ2-7, with 9 nucleotides matching TRBD1. Per germline, CDR1 MGHRA and CDR2 YSYEKL. The CDR3 is made up of 15 amino acids. CDR3 in DNA: TGCGCCAGCAGCCAACCGACAGGGGGATCGGGAGAGCAGTATTTC. This codes for CASSQPTGGSGEQYF.

The CDR3 region is CASILDRNTGELFF. CDR3 DNA sequence: TGTGCCAGCATCCTGGACCGGAACACCGGGGAGCTGTTTTTT. This chain joins TRBV2 and TRBJ2-2; D is unclear. Germline V gives CDR1 SNHLY, CDR2 FYNNEI. The CDR3 totals 14 residues. The V end was cut by 7 bases, the J end by 1 base, with 10 bases between.

V usage is TRBV6-6 and J usage is TRBJ1-3; D gene ambiguous. This CDR3 region has 15 residues. V was clipped by 5 bases and J by 0 bases, with 11 bases between them. Germline V lookup: CDR1 MNHNY, CDR2 SVGAGI (reference sequence). This chain's CDR3 is CASSTRSFSGNTIYF. The CDR3 nucleotides read TGTGCCAGCAGTACCCGGAGTTTCTCTGGAAACACCATATATTTT.

This CDR3 is CASSLGLHYEQYF. The CDR3 DNA reads as TGTGCCAGCAGCTTAGGACTTCACTACGAGCAGTACTTC. The rearrangement uses TRBV11-2 and TRBJ2-7; D remains unclear. Germline-derived CDR1 and CDR2 are SGHAT and FQNNGV. Trimming removed 1 base at V and 3 bases at J, with 7 bases between. The CDR3 is 13 residues long.

This chain connects TRBV14 to TRBJ2-7, with 13 nucleotides matching TRBD2. Germline loops: CDR1 SGHDN, CDR2 FVKESK. This CDR3 is 18 amino acids long. J gave up 4 bases and V 0 bases, and 9 bases lay outside the gene matches. CDR3 in amino acids: CASSQDKGLAGRWYEQYF. The CDR3 DNA sequence: TGTGCCAGCAGCCAAGATAAGGGACTAGCGGGAAGGTGGTACGAGCAGTACTTC.

The rearrangement uses TRBV5-1 and TRBJ2-1; 14 positions match TRBD2. This CDR3 has 17 amino acids. V was pared by 4 bases and J by 5 bases, with 8 bases of the junction left unmatched. Germline V gene data show CDR1 as SGHRS and CDR2 as YFSETQ. The CDR3 nucleotides read TGCGCCAGCAGCCGGACTAGCGGGAGGACCTCGAACAATGAGCAGTTCTTC. Translated: CASSRTSGRTSNNEQFF.

This chain joins TRBV11-1 and TRBJ2-7; 9 nucleotides agree with TRBD2. The CDR3 extends over 14 amino acids. V shed 5 bases, J shed 6 bases, and the junction held 8 bases outside the gene matches. Germline V lookup: CDR1 SGHAT, CDR2 FQDESV (reference sequence). The CDR3 nucleotides are TGTGCCAGCAGCAAGACTAGCGGAGACCGCGAGCAGTACTTC. As protein: CASSKTSGDREQYF.

The chain has TRBV19 and TRBJ2-3; the D is unclear. The CDR3 has 16 amino acids. The germline V and J ends were trimmed by 3 bases and 0 bases, with 13 bases remaining between them. Per the germline V gene, CDR1 is LNHDA and CDR2 is SQIVND (reference sequence). CDR3 in amino acids: CASSISPTISTDTQYF. The CDR3 DNA sequence: TGTGCCAGTAGTATTTCCCCTACCATAAGCACAGATACGCAGTATTTT.

The chain combines TRBV2 with TRBJ2-3, with unresolved D. Trimming stripped 8 bases from V and 6 bases from J, with 15 bases between. The CDR3 has 13 amino acids. Germline values: CDR1 SNHLY, CDR2 FYNNEI. The CDR3 protein is CASGPRTRDTQYF. CDR3 nucleotides: TGTGCCAGCGGACCCCGTACCCGGGATACGCAGTATTTT.

The CDR3 bases are TGTGCCAGCAGGGTGGTGGGGGCTGAAGCTTTCTTT. Translation: CASRVVGAEAFF. J is TRBJ1-1 and V is TRBV6-6; tentative D call: TRBD1 (5 bases). V lost 6 bases, J lost 6 bases, and 11 bases lay in between. The CDR3 contains 12 residues. Looked up from germline, CDR1 is MNHNY and CDR2 is SVGAGI (reference sequence).

The chain couples TRBV7-9 to TRBJ2-3; D is undetermined. The germline V gene encodes CDR1 SEHNR and CDR2 FQNEAQ (reference sequence). V was trimmed by 2 bases and J by 2 bases, leaving 8 bases between them. The CDR3 has 14 amino acids. CDR3 in amino acids: CASSLSLDTDTQYF. The CDR3 nucleotides are TGTGCCAGCAGCTTATCCCTGGACACAGATACGCAGTATTTT.

This clone occurred once. CDR3 nucleotide sequence: TGTGCCAGCAGTTACAGACCCACTGAAGCTTTCTTT. Its translation is CASSYRPTEAFF. The rearrangement joins TRBV12-3 or TRBV12-4 to TRBJ1-1; no clear D gene. There are 12 residues in the CDR3. Deletions cut 4 bases from V and 4 bases from J, with 7 bases between.

V usage is TRBV14 and J usage is TRBJ2-5, with TRBD2 identical over 15 bases. Losses at the gene ends were 4 bases for V and 5 bases for J; bases not matched to a gene: 23. Per germline, CDR1 SGHDN and CDR2 FVKESK. The CDR3 has 22 residues. CDR3 sequence (DNA): TGTGCCAGCAGCCTCGGACAGGGGAGATACTCAGGACTAGCGGGAGGGGTGGAGACCCAGTACTTC. Translating it yields CASSLGQGRYSGLAGGVETQYF.

Note on this clone: The sample contains more than one DNA sequence encoding this CDR3. V and J are TRBV15 and TRBJ1-3, with D uncertain. There are 15 residues in the CDR3. The V end was cut by 0 bases, the J end by 0 bases, with 6 bases between. CDR1 is LNHNV and CDR2 is YYDKDF in the germline V gene (reference sequence). CDR3 residues: CATSREGISGNTIYF. DNA for the CDR3: TGTGCCACCAGCAGAGAGGGCATCTCTGGAAACACCATATATTTT.

The chain has TRBV5-5 and TRBJ2-1, with 8 bases that match TRBD1. Germline trimming cut 0 bases from V and 8 bases from J; bases unmatched to any gene: 7. Germline values: CDR1 SGHKS, CDR2 YYEKEE (reference sequence). This CDR3 spans 15 amino acids. CDR3 coding DNA: TGTGCCAGCAGCTTGGCGACAGGGGTTGTCTATGAGCAGTTCTTC. As protein: CASSLATGVVYEQFF.

Only one count was recorded for this clone. The J gene is TRBJ1-2, the V gene TRBV25-1; 12 positions match TRBD1. After removal of 6 bases from V and 4 bases from J, the junction contained 9 bases not matched to a gene. The CDR3 has 16 residues. Germline assignment: CDR1 MGHDK and CDR2 SYGVNS. DNA of the CDR3: TGTGCCAGCAGAGGGACAGGGGGCGATAAGGGCTATGGCTACACCTTC. Translating it yields CASRGTGGDKGYGYTF.

The chain links TRBV7-3 to TRBJ2-5, with 8 bases identical to TRBD1. The CDR3 consists of 15 residues. J was trimmed by 4 bases and V by 4 bases; bases with no gene match: 8. CDR1 is SGHTA, CDR2 FQGTGA, per germline. The chain's CDR3 is CASSWSGTGTETQYF. The CDR3 coding sequence is TGTGCCAGCAGCTGGTCCGGGACAGGAACAGAGACCCAGTACTTC.

A single count supports this clone. The rearrangement uses TRBV14 and TRBJ1-3, with D unclear. The CDR3 spans 17 residues. The germline V gene has CDR1 SGHDN and CDR2 FVKESK. V gave up 1 base and J gave up 1 base, with 14 bases separating them. The CDR3 sequence is CASSQGLPGFSGNTIYF. CDR3 DNA: TGTGCCAGCAGCCAAGGTTTACCGGGGTTTTCTGGAAACACCATATATTTT.

The CDR3, as DNA: TGTGCCAGCAGTTCCAGGACAGGGGCCTTGTACGAGCAGTACTTC. It yields the protein CASSSRTGALYEQYF. The V gene is TRBV27, the J gene TRBJ2-7; 9 bases map to TRBD1. The ends lost 4 bases at V and 4 bases at J; junction bases unmatched: 8. The CDR3 extends over 15 amino acids. Looked up from germline, CDR1 is MNHEY and CDR2 is SMNVEV (reference sequence).

This chain links TRBV27 with TRBJ2-7, with 8 bases aligning to TRBD1. Losses at the gene ends were 7 bases for V and 3 bases for J; bases not matched to a gene: 5. CDR3 length: 13 amino acids. From germline, CDR1 is MNHEY and CDR2 SMNVEV (reference sequence). CDR3 DNA: TGTGCCAGCACCCCAGGGGGCAGCTACGAGCAGTACTTC. This translates into CASTPGGSYEQYF.

This sequence joins TRBV5-1 and TRBJ1-5, with no clear D. The CDR3 sequence is 17 residues long. V dropped 0 bases and J dropped 2 bases, with 15 bases sitting between them. The germline V gene encodes CDR1 SGHRS and CDR2 YFSETQ. The CDR3 DNA is TGCGCCAGCAGCTTGGAAGGAGGGTTTAAGTGCAATCAGCCCCAGCATTTT. Its protein is CASSLEGGFKCNQPQHF.

This clone has just one count. CDR3 bases: TGTGCCAGCAGCGTAGATTCAGGGACCACCTACGAGCAGTACTTC. As protein: CASSVDSGTTYEQYF. This chain connects TRBV9 to TRBJ2-7, with D perhaps TRBD1 or TRBD2 (5 bases each). Germline CDR1 is SGDLS and CDR2 is YYNGEE. V dropped 0 bases and J dropped 2 bases, with 12 bases sitting between them. This CDR3 is built from 15 residues. Full variable domain (remainder filled in from reference TRBV9 and TRBJ2-7): DSGVTQTPKHLITATGQRVTLRCSPRSGDLSVYWYQQSLDQGLQFLIQYYNGEERAKGNILERFSAQQFPDLHSELNLSSLELGDSALYFCASSVDSGTTYEQYFGPGTRLTVT.

The chain combines TRBV5-1 with TRBJ1-5; possibly TRBD1 for D (5 bases). V shed 4 bases and J shed 0 bases, with 17 bases lying between them. This CDR3 comprises 17 residues. From germline, CDR1 is SGHRS and CDR2 YFSETQ. CDR3 region: CASSPGVYADSNQPQHF. DNA for the CDR3: TGCGCCAGCAGCCCGGGGGTTTACGCCGATAGCAATCAGCCCCAGCATTTT.

The chain carries TRBV28 and TRBJ2-6; possibly TRBD2 for D (7 bases). Trimming cost V 6 bases and J 3 bases, with 21 bases left between them. The CDR3 sequence is 18 residues long. CDR1 MDHEN and CDR2 SYDVKM come from the germline V gene. CDR3 coding DNA: TGTGCCAGCAGCCCCCGGGGGCGGGGGCCGTTTGGGGCCAACGTCCTGACTTTC. Its translation: CASSPRGRGPFGANVLTF.

The chain carries TRBV9 and TRBJ2-6; no firm D call. Per the germline V gene, CDR1 is SGDLS and CDR2 is YYNGEE. The CDR3 is made up of 17 amino acids. V lost 6 bases and J 2 bases, leaving 18 bases between the germline ends. The CDR3 protein is CASTNERYLPGANVLTF. The CDR3 DNA reads TGTGCCAGCACCAACGAGCGCTACCTCCCTGGGGCCAACGTCCTGACTTTC.